The next 13 T cell receptor beta chains were all read from a single sample in a study of control samples from healthy donors and cancer patients. Some clones are missing from TCRdb's copy, which holds only in-frame ones; the method was immunoSEQ multiplex PCR. The sample gives about 120,000 clones, about 90% of which show up once; around 40% is in the top ten. Sequencing was carried out using blood. The receptors originated from a man aged 45-65 years in good health.

This sequence joins TRBV7-6 and TRBJ1-5; 8 positions agree with TRBD1. The CDR3 covers 14 residues. The trim removed 2 bases at V and 11 bases at J, leaving 8 bases unmatched. Per the germline V gene, CDR1 is SGHVS and CDR2 is FNYEAQ. CDR3 in DNA: TGTGCCAGCAGCTTAACGGACAGGGCCGGGACCCAGCATTTT. This sequence encodes CASSLTDRAGTQHF.

The chain couples TRBV5-1 to TRBJ1-6; maybe TRBD1 (6 bases). Germline-derived CDR1 and CDR2 are SGHRS and YFSETQ. This CDR3 region has 16 residues. The V and J ends lost 0 bases and 10 bases respectively, with 17 bases between them. The CDR3 is CASSLAIGGDGSPLHF. CDR3 nucleotides: TGCGCCAGCAGCTTGGCCATTGGGGGCGATGGATCACCCCTCCACTTT.

J is TRBJ2-7 and V is TRBV18, with 9 nucleotides matching TRBD2. There are 15 residues in the CDR3. Germline CDR1 and CDR2: KGHSH and LQKENI. V dropped 2 bases and J dropped 2; count of bases not matched to a gene: 4. The CDR3 protein is CASSPRASGAYEQYF. CDR3 nucleotide sequence: TGTGCCAGCTCACCAAGGGCTAGCGGGGCCTACGAGCAGTACTTC.

This chain connects TRBV4-3 to TRBJ2-3; D may be TRBD1 or TRBD2 (5 bases each). This CDR3 has 16 residues. Per the germline V gene, CDR1 is LGHNA and CDR2 is YSLEER. The V gene lost 0 bases and the J gene lost 8 bases, with 18 bases spanning the gap. CDR3 coding DNA: TGCGCCAGCAGCCAAGATCCGGGGACCCTGAGAGCTACGCAGTATTTT. It translates to CASSQDPGTLRATQYF.

V gene TRBV11-2 combines with J gene TRBJ2-5; 12 positions agree with TRBD1. Germline-derived CDR1 and CDR2 are SGHAT and FQNNGV. The CDR3 runs to 16 residues. V was clipped by 8 bases and J by 2 bases; unmatched bases: 9. The CDR3 spells CASGGQGASRQETQYF. In DNA, the CDR3 is TGTGCCAGCGGGGGACAGGGGGCTTCAAGGCAAGAGACCCAGTACTTC.

This chain uses TRBV7-2 with TRBJ1-1; a possible D gene is TRBD1 (5 bases). The CDR3 runs to 15 residues. V lost 1 base to trimming and J lost 11 bases, with 20 bases between them. CDR1 SGHTA and CDR2 FQGNSA come from the germline V gene. The CDR3 coding sequence is TGTGCCAGCAGCTTAGTGGGCGGCAGGGATGTTGTCGCTTTCTTT. It yields the protein CASSLVGGRDVVAFF.

Here the CDR3 DNA reads TGCGCCAGCAGTGGCGGACTCTCCTACGAGCAGTACTTC. Translating it yields CASSGGLSYEQYF. The chain recombines TRBV10-2 with TRBJ2-7; a weak D match, TRBD2 (5 bases). Trimming removed 4 bases from V and 0 bases from J, with 7 bases in between. The CDR3 sequence is 13 residues long. Germline CDR1 is WSHSY and CDR2 is SAAADI.

This clone was recorded once. The V and J genes are TRBV27 and TRBJ1-5, with 7 nucleotides matching TRBD1. The trim removed 6 bases at V and 3 bases at J, leaving 5 bases unmatched. The V gene's germline CDR1 is MNHEY and CDR2 SMNVEV (reference sequence). The length of the CDR3 is 14 residues. CDR3 sequence: CASSPGQSNQPQHF. Written as DNA, the CDR3 is TGTGCCAGCAGCCCGGGACAGTCCAATCAGCCCCAGCATTTT.

The V and J genes are TRBV2 and TRBJ2-5, with TRBD2 matching 14 bases. This CDR3 has 17 residues. From germline, CDR1 is SNHLY and CDR2 FYNNEI. J lost 0 bases, V lost 5 bases, and 5 bases had no gene match. The DNA of the CDR3 is TGTGCCAGCAGTCCTCCGACTAGCGGGGGGGACCAAGAGACCCAGTACTTC. As protein: CASSPPTSGGDQETQYF.

CDR3 region: CASSPGGGWTEAFF. The CDR3 DNA is TGTGCCAGCAGCCCAGGGGGGGGTTGGACTGAAGCTTTCTTT. The V and J genes are TRBV11-2 and TRBJ1-1; 7 bases map to TRBD1. V shed 5 bases, J shed 5 bases, and the junction held 8 bases outside the gene matches. The CDR3 is 14 residues long. Germline V gene data show CDR1 as SGHAT and CDR2 as FQNNGV.

The chain carries TRBV7-9 and TRBJ1-3; D gene unclear. The CDR3 is 18 amino acids. V was clipped by 1 base and J by 0 bases, with 16 bases between them. Looked up from germline, CDR1 is SEHNR and CDR2 is FQNEAQ (reference sequence). This chain's CDR3 is CASSLGVGRKLSGNTIYF. The CDR3, as DNA: TGTGCCAGCAGCTTAGGGGTAGGGCGGAAGCTCTCTGGAAACACCATATATTTT.

The V call is TRBV7-9, the J call TRBJ1-4; D gene ambiguous. The V and J ends lost 1 base and 5 bases respectively, with 8 bases between them. The germline V gene encodes CDR1 SEHNR and CDR2 FQNEAQ (reference sequence). The CDR3 length is 14 residues. CDR3: CASSLVRSNEKLFF. The CDR3 bases are TGTGCCAGCAGCTTAGTGCGGTCAAATGAAAAACTGTTTTTT. The entire variable domain, with the rest obtained from reference TRBV7-9 and TRBJ1-4, is as follows: DTGVSQNPRHKITKRGQNVTFRCDPISEHNRLYWYRQTLGQGPEFLTYFQNEAQLEKSRLLSDRFSAERPKGSFSTLEIQRTEQGDSAMYLCASSLVRSNEKLFFGSGTQLSVL.

A few counts support this clone. This chain connects TRBV12-3 or TRBV12-4 to TRBJ1-5, with 10 nucleotides matching TRBD1. Trimming removed 6 bases from V and 11 bases from J; junction bases left unmatched: 7. This CDR3 region has 13 residues. CDR3 sequence reads: CASRGQGQRTQHF. Written as DNA, the CDR3 is TGTGCCAGCAGGGGACAGGGGCAACGGACCCAGCATTTT.